The rows below give T cell receptor beta chains drawn from one sample of a study of blood T cell repertoires in COVID-19. Some clones are missing from TCRdb's copy, which holds only in-frame ones; the method was immunoSEQ multiplex PCR. The sample shows 15,000 to 20,000 clones, 65% to 85% of them seen only once. Source material: peripheral blood. All receptors come from a human donor in a cohort sampled during active COVID-19. Each CDR3 is given with its conserved first and last residue. The D gene is left open where the match is weak. Clone size, where shown, is once, few, many, or a class for clones that have expanded.

j_call v_call clone_size d_call cdr3_nt cdr3_aa
TRBJ2-3 TRBV24-1 NA NA TGTGCCACCTCCAGGACTAGCACAGATACGCAGTATTTT CATSRTSTDTQYF
TRBJ2-7 TRBV5-4 NA NA TGTGCCAGCAGCCTAGGACAGTCCTACGAGCAGTACTTC CASSLGQSYEQYF
TRBJ1-3 TRBV12-3/TRBV12-4 NA NA TGTGCCAGCGGCCGGGTCGGAAACACCATATATTTT CASGRVGNTIYF
TRBJ2-2 TRBV2 NA TRBD2 TGTGCCAGCACCGGGACTAGCGGGGACACCGGGGAGCTGTTTTTT CASTGTSGDTGELFF
TRBJ2-7 TRBV28 NA TRBD2 TGTGCCAGCAGGCTTAGCGGGGAGCTTCGCGAGCAGTACTTC CASRLSGELREQYF
TRBJ2-7 TRBV5-1 NA NA TGCGCCAGCAGCTTGAGCACTCAGGGCGAGCAGTACTTC CASSLSTQGEQYF
TRBJ2-7 TRBV15 NA NA TGTGCCACCAGCGCTCACAGATTCTATATTTACGAGCAGTACTTC CATSAHRFYIYEQYF
TRBJ1-2 TRBV27 NA NA TGTGCCAGCAGTTTATTTGGACGGGAAAACTATGGCTACACCTTC CASSLFGRENYGYTF
TRBJ1-2 TRBV2 NA NA TGTGCCAGCAGCCTTGGGGGGGGACATAGTGGCTACACCTTC CASSLGGGHSGYTF
TRBJ1-1 TRBV11-2 medium-sized NA TGTGCCAGCAGCCAGCAGGGGAACACTGAAGCTTTCTTT CASSQQGNTEAFF
TRBJ1-2 TRBV5-6 NA TRBD1 TGTGCCAGCAGCTCGGGACAGACCCGTCCAACCTACACCTTC CASSSGQTRPTYTF
TRBJ1-4 TRBV9 NA TRBD1 TGTGCCAGCAGCATAACAGGGGCTGATAATGAAAAACTGTTTTTT CASSITGADNEKLFF
TRBJ1-4 TRBV5-4 NA NA TGTGCCAGCAGCTTGGGCGGGACAACTAATGAAAAACTGTTTTTT CASSLGGTTNEKLFF
TRBJ1-1 TRBV3-1/TRBV3-2 NA NA TGTGCCAGCAGCCTAGCCGCTGAAGCTTTCTTT CASSLAAEAFF
TRBJ1-1 TRBV7-9 NA NA TGTGCCAGCAGCTCTCGGGGGAACACTGAAGCTTTCTTT CASSSRGNTEAFF
TRBJ1-3 TRBV2 NA NA TGTGCCAGCAGCCTCGCAGGGGTAATCGGAAACACCATATATTTT CASSLAGVIGNTIYF
TRBJ2-1 TRBV6-2/TRBV6-3 NA NA TGTGCCAGCAGTCAACCCAGCTCCTACAATGAGCAGTTCTTC CASSQPSSYNEQFF
TRBJ2-1 TRBV18 NA NA TGTGCCAGCTCACAATCGGGTGATGAGCAGTTCTTC CASSQSGDEQFF
TRBJ2-5 TRBV6-5 few TRBD2 TGTGCCAGCAGTTCCCTTAGCGGGAGCGGGGAGACCCAGTACTTC CASSSLSGSGETQYF
TRBJ2-2 TRBV6-5 few NA TGTGCCAGCATGGTAGGGGCAACCGGGGAGCTGTTTTTT CASMVGATGELFF